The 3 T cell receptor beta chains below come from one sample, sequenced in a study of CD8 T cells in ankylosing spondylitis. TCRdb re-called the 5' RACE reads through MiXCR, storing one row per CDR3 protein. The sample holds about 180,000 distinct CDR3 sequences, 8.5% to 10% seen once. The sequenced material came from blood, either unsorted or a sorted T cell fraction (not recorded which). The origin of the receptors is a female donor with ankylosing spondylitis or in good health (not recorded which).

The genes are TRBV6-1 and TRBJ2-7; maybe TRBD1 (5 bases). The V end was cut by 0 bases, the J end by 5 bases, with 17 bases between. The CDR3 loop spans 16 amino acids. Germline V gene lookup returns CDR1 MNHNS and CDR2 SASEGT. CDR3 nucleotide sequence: TGTGCCAGCAGTGAAGCGGCCCGATTGGGGCTTCACGAGCAGTACTTC. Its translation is CASSEAARLGLHEQYF.

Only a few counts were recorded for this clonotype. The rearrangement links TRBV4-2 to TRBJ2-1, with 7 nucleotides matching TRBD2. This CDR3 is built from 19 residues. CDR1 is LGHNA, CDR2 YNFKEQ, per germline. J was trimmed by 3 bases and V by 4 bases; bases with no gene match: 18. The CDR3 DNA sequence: TGTGCCAGCAGCCCCAAGGGCGCTAGCGGCCCTAACCGCTACAATGAGCAGTTCTTC. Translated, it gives CASSPKGASGPNRYNEQFF.

The DNA for the CDR3 is TGTGCCAGCTTGTCAGGTAGCTCCTACGAGCAGTACTTC. Translation: CASLSGSSYEQYF. The V and J genes are TRBV6-2 or TRBV6-3 and TRBJ2-7; no reliable D call. This CDR3 has 13 residues. Germline CDR1 MNHEY, CDR2 SVGEGT. Trimming stripped 8 bases from V and 0 bases from J, with 11 bases between.